This T cell receptor beta chain was profiled in a study of shared clonotypes between healthy human individuals. Comments on this clone: Its target is unknown.

Notes on the study in general: Rarefaction curves obtained for sorted subsets showed sequencing incomplete despite large depth.

The assay was carried out at the deep level. Original methodology: Filtering of immunoSEQ junctional sequences could not match full-length read filtering. Data came from immunoSEQ multiplex PCR; TCRdb stores just in-frame clones and leaves some out. Clone size and the V and J calls come from that table; the DNA yielded D and trimming. The sample shows over 1.4 million clones, around 95% of them seen only once. V dropped 5 bases and J dropped 2; count of bases not matched to a gene: 5. Germline V gene sequence: CDR1 SGHRS, CDR2 YFSETQ. The CDR3 consists of 16 residues. The chain couples TRBV5-1 to TRBJ2-6; 9 nucleotides match TRBD1. This clonotype was sampled from a man in his thirties or forties in good health. Specimen: naive CD4+ T cells sorted from blood. Regarding subset: CD45RA+ positively selected. CDR3 in amino acids: CASSWDRAAGANVLTF. In DNA form, the CDR3 reads TGCGCCAGCAGTTGGGACAGGGCGGCTGGGGCCAACGTCCTGACTTTC.